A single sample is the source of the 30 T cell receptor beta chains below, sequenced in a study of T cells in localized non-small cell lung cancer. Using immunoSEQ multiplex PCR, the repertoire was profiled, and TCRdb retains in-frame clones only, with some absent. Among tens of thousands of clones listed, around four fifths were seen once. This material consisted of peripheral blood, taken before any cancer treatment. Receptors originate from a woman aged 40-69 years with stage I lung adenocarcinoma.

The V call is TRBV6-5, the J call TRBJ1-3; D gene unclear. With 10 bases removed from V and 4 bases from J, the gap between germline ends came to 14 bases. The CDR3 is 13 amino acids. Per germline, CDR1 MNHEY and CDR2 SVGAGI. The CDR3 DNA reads TGTGCCACCCTGTCGGGAACCGGAAACACCATATATTTT. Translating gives CATLSGTGNTIYF.

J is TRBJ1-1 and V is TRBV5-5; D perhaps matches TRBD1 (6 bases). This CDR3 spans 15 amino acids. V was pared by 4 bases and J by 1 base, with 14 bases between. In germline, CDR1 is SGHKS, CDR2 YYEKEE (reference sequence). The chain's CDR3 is CASSVQQGPNTEAFF. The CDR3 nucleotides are TGTGCCAGCAGCGTCCAACAGGGACCGAACACTGAAGCTTTCTTT.

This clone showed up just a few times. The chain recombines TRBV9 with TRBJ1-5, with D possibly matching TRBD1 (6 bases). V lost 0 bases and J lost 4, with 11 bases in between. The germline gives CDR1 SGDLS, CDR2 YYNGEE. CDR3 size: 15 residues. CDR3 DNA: TGTGCCAGCAGCGTAGAGGGGGGGGAAAATCAGCCCCAGCATTTT. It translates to CASSVEGGENQPQHF.

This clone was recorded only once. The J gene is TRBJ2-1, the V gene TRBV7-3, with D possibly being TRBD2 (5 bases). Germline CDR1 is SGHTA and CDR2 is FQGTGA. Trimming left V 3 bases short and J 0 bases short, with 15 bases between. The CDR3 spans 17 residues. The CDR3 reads CASSLRGGSSSYNEQFF. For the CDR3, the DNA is TGTGCCAGCAGCTTGCGAGGCGGGTCGAGCTCCTACAATGAGCAGTTCTTC.

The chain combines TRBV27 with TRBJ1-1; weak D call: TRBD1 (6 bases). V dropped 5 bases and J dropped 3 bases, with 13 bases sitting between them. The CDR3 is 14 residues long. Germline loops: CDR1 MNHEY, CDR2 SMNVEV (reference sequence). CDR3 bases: TGTGCCAGCAGTCCCACAGGGCCGTACACTGAAGCTTTCTTT. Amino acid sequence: CASSPTGPYTEAFF.

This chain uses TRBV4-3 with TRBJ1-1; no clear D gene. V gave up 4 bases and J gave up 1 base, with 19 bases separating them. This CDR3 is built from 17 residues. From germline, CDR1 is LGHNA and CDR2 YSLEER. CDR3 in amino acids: CASSPHARLGQNTEAFF. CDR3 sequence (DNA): TGCGCCAGCAGCCCCCACGCTCGTCTGGGCCAGAACACTGAAGCTTTCTTT.

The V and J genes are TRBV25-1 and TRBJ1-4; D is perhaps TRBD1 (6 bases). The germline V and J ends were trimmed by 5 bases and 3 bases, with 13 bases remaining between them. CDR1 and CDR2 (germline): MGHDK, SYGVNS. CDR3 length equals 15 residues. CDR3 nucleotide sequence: TGTGCCAGCAGTTCCCGGACAGCACCTAATGAAAAACTGTTTTTT. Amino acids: CASSSRTAPNEKLFF.

Here the CDR3 DNA reads TGTGCCAGAAGCTTGGTCGGGACAGATAGCAATCAGCCCCAGCATTTT. Its protein is CARSLVGTDSNQPQHF. The chain employs TRBV5-3 and TRBJ1-5; 7 bases match TRBD1. TRBV5-3 qualifies as an ORF whose function is uncertain. J lost 0 bases, V lost 0 bases, and 3 bases had no gene match. The CDR3 is 16 amino acids.

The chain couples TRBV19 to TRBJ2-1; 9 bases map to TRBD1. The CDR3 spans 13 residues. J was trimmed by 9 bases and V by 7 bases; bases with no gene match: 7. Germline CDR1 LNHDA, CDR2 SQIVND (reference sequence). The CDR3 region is CASMRQGVSEQFF. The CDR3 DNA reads TGTGCCAGTATGAGACAGGGGGTAAGTGAGCAGTTCTTC.

In DNA form, the CDR3 reads TGTGCCAGCACCGACAGCGGGGGCTACGAGCAGTACTTC. This gives the protein CASTDSGGYEQYF. The genes are TRBV6-6 and TRBJ2-7; 8 nucleotides match TRBD2. The germline CDR1 and CDR2 sequences are MNHNY and SVGAGI (reference sequence). V gave up 7 bases and J gave up 3 bases; unmatched junction bases: 5. This CDR3 contains 13 residues.

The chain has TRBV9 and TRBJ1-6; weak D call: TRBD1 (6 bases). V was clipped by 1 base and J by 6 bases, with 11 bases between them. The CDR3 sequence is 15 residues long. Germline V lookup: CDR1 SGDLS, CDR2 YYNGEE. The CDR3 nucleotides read TGTGCCAGCAGCGTAAAAGGGGGAAGTAATTCACCCCTCCACTTT. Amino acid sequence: CASSVKGGSNSPLHF.

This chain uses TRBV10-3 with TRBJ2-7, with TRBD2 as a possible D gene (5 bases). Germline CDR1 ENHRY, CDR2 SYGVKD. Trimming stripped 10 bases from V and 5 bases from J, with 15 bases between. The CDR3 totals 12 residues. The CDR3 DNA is TGTGCCACGGATGAGGGTAACGACGAGCAGTACTTC. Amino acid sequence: CATDEGNDEQYF.

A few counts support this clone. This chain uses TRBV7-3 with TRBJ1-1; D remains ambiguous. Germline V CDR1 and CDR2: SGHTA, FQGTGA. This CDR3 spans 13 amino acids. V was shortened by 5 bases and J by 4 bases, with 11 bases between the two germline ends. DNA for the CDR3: TGTGCCAGCAGCGCAATAAGGACCACTGAAGCTTTCTTT. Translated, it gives CASSAIRTTEAFF.

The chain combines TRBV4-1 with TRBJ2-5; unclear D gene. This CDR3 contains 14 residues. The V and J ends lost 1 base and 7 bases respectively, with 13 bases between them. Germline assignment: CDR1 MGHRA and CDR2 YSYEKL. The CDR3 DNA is TGCGCCAGCAGCCAAGGAAGCCATACCGGGACCCAGTACTTC. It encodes CASSQGSHTGTQYF.

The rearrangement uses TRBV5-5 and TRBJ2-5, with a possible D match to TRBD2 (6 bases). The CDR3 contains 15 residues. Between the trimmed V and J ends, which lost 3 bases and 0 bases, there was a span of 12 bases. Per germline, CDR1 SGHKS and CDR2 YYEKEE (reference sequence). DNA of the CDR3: TGTGCCAGCAGCTGGGGGTGGGACTACCAAGAGACCCAGTACTTC. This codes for CASSWGWDYQETQYF.

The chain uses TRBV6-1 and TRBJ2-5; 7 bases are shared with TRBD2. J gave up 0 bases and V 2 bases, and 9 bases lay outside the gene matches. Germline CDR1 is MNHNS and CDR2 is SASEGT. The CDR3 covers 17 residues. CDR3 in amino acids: CASSEFGGGAYQETQYF. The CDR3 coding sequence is TGTGCCAGCAGTGAATTCGGCGGGGGTGCGTACCAAGAGACCCAGTACTTC.

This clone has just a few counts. CDR3 amino acids: CASSVEGRGVETQYF. The CDR3 DNA is TGTGCCAGCAGCGTCGAGGGCCGGGGGGTGGAGACCCAGTACTTC. The chain joins TRBV9 to TRBJ2-5; 7 nucleotides match TRBD2. Germline lookup yields CDR1 SGDLS and CDR2 YYNGEE. CDR3 size: 15 residues. V lost 2 bases and J lost 5; bases outside the gene matches: 9.

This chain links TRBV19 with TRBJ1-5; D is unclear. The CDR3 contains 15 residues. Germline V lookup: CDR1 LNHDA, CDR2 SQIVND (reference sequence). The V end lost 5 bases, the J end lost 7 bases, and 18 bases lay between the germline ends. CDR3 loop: CASSPPESRRQPQHF. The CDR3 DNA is TGTGCCAGTAGTCCCCCCGAGAGCCGGAGGCAGCCCCAGCATTTT. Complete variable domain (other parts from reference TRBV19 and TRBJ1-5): DGGITQSPKYLFRKEGQNVTLSCEQNLNHDAMYWYRQDPGQGLRLIYYSQIVNDFQKGDIAEGYSVSREKKESFPLTVTSAQKNPTAFYLCASSPPESRRQPQHFGDGTRLSIL.

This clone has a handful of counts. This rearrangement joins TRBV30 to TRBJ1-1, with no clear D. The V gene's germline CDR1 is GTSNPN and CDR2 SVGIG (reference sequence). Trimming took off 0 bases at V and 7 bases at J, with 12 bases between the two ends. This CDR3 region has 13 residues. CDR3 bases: TGTGCCTGGAGTGTAGACCACTGGAATGAAGCTTTCTTT. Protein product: CAWSVDHWNEAFF.

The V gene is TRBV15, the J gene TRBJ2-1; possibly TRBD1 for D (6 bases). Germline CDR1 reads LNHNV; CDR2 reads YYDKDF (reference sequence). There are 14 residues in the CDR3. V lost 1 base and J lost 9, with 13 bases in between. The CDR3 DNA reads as TGTGCCACCAGCAGAGCTAGGGGGATGGGTGAGCAGTTCTTC. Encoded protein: CATSRARGMGEQFF.

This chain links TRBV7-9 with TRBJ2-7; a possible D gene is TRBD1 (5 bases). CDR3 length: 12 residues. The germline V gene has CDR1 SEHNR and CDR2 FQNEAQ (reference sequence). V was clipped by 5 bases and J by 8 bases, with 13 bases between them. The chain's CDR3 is CASSRTQGQQYF. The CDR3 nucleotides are TGTGCCAGCAGCCGCACCCAGGGCCAGCAGTACTTC.

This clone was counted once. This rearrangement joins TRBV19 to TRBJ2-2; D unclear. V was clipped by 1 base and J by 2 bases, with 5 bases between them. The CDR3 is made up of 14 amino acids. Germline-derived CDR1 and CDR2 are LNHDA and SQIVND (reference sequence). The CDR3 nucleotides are TGTGCCAGTAGTATAGGGGGAAACACCGGGGAGCTGTTTTTT. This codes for CASSIGGNTGELFF.

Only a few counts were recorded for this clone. The CDR3 DNA is TGTGCCAGCAGTTCCGGGGGCGGGCTGCACACAGATACGCAGTATTTT. Translation: CASSSGGGLHTDTQYF. The V and J genes are TRBV7-2 and TRBJ2-3, with D perhaps matching TRBD1 or TRBD2 (6 bases each). The V gene's germline CDR1 is SGHTA and CDR2 FQGNSA. V was shortened by 6 bases and J by 2 bases, with 18 bases between the two germline ends. The CDR3 has 16 residues.

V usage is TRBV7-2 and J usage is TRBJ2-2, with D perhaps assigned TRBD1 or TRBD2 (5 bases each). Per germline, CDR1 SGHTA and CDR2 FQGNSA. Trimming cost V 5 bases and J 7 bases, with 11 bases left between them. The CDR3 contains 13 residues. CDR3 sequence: CASSLGTVGELFF. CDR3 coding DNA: TGTGCCAGCAGCCTGGGGACCGTCGGGGAGCTGTTTTTT.

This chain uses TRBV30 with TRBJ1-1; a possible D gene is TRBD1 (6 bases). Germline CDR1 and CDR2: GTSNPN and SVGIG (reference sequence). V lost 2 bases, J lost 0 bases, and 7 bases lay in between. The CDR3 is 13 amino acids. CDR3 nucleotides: TGTGCCTGGAGTCAGGGGATGAACACTGAAGCTTTCTTT. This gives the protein CAWSQGMNTEAFF.

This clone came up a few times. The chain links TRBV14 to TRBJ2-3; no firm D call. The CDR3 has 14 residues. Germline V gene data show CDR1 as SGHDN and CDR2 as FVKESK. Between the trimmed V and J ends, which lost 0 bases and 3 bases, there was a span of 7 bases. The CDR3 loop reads CASSQDWGTDTQYF. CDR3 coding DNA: TGTGCCAGCAGCCAAGATTGGGGAACAGATACGCAGTATTTT.

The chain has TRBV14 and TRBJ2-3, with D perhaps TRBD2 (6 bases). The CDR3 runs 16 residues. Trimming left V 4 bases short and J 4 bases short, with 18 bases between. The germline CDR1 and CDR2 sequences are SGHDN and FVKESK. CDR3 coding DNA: TGTGCCAGCAGCCCCCTTAGCCGGGGGTGGGCAGATACGCAGTATTTT. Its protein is CASSPLSRGWADTQYF. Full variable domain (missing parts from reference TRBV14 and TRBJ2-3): EAGVTQFPSHSVIEKGQTVTLRCDPISGHDNLYWYRRVMGKEIKFLLHFVKESKQDESGMPNNRFLAERTGGTYSTLKVQPAELEDSGVYFCASSPLSRGWADTQYFGPGTRLTVL.

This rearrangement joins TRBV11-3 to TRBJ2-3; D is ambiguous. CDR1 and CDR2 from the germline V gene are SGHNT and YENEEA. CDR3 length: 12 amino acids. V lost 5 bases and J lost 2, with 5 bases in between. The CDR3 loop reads CASSLSTDTQYF. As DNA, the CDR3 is TGTGCCAGCAGCCTATCCACAGATACGCAGTATTTT. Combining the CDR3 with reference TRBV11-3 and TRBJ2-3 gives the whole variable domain EAGVVQSPRYKIIEKKQPVAFWCNPISGHNTLYWYLQNLGQGPELLIRYENEEAVDDSQLPKDRFSAERLKGVDSTLKIQPAELGDSAVYLCASSLSTDTQYFGPGTRLTVL.

DNA for the CDR3: TGTGCCAGTAGTATTCGGTACCCTTTCCCTCTCCACAATGAGCAGTTCTTC. This encodes CASSIRYPFPLHNEQFF. V is TRBV19 and J is TRBJ2-1; D is unclear. Germline lookup yields CDR1 LNHDA and CDR2 SQIVND (reference sequence). The CDR3 extends over 17 amino acids. Deletions cut 3 bases from V and 5 bases from J, with 20 bases between.

As DNA, the CDR3 is TGTGCCAGTAGTATAGATAGAGGGGGGGAGACCCAGTACTTC. Its translation is CASSIDRGGETQYF. This chain uses TRBV19 with TRBJ2-5, with D possibly called TRBD1 or TRBD2 (6 bases each). Trimming stripped 0 bases from V and 5 bases from J, with 10 bases between. There are 14 residues in the CDR3. Germline V CDR1 and CDR2: LNHDA, SQIVND (reference sequence).